Listed here are 27 T cell receptor beta chains from one sample, sequenced in a study of T cell responses to AZD1222 COVID-19 vaccine (dated by TCRdb to the early 2020s). Preparation of the library involved the immunoSEQ multiplex PCR assay. TCRdb holds this immuneACCESS table with in-frame rearrangements only. Some clones are missing; in checked studies, unresolved V genes explain under half, and the rest has no known cause. The sample table shows just under 75,000 clones, and about 78% are seen once. Roughly 50% of the sample is held by the ten biggest clonotypes. The sample's time point label, decoded: about 28 days (+/-7) after the second vaccine dose. The sequenced sample was peripheral blood, obtained 28 days after the second AZD1222 dose. These receptors were taken from an adult who received the AZD1222 COVID-19 vaccine.

The chain combines TRBV6-6 with TRBJ1-1, with D tentatively TRBD1 (6 bases). The CDR3 covers 12 residues. Per the germline V gene, CDR1 is MNHNY and CDR2 is SVGAGI (reference sequence). Trimming cost V 2 bases and J 6 bases, with 7 bases left between them. This CDR3 is CASSYGGSEAFF. CDR3 DNA sequence: TGTGCCAGCAGTTACGGGGGCTCTGAAGCTTTCTTT.

This chain links TRBV6-1 with TRBJ1-5; D is undetermined. The CDR3 runs 13 residues. Per germline, CDR1 MNHNS and CDR2 SASEGT. V lost 2 bases, J lost 4 bases, and 6 bases lay in between. The CDR3 loop is CASSEIRNQPQHF. The CDR3 DNA reads as TGTGCCAGCAGTGAAATCAGAAATCAGCCCCAGCATTTT.

The V call is TRBV7-9, the J call TRBJ1-1; no clear D. Germline CDR1 SEHNR, CDR2 FQNEAQ (reference sequence). V dropped 3 bases and J dropped 10 bases, with 12 bases sitting between them. The CDR3 has 12 residues. CDR3 nucleotides: TGTGCCAGCAGCTTGGCGGGCATGGGAGCTTTCTTT. It is translated as CASSLAGMGAFF.

This rearrangement joins TRBV3-1 (or the pseudogene TRBV3-2) to TRBJ2-2; 7 nucleotides agree with TRBD2. This CDR3 contains 15 residues. V dropped 6 bases and J dropped 1; count of bases not matched to a gene: 5. CDR1 and CDR2 from the germline V gene are LGHDT and YNNKEL (reference sequence). The CDR3: CASSPIAGNTGELFF. CDR3 DNA: TGTGCCAGCAGTCCCATAGCGGGGAACACCGGGGAGCTGTTTTTT.

The chain is built from TRBV13 and TRBJ2-3; perhaps TRBD2 as D (6 bases). The CDR3 has 13 amino acids. Germline lookup yields CDR1 PRHDT and CDR2 FYEKMQ (reference sequence). The V and J ends lost 4 bases and 4 bases respectively, with 9 bases between them. The CDR3 region has the DNA TGTGCCAGCAGCTGGGGACTTTCAGATACGCAGTATTTT. Encoded protein: CASSWGLSDTQYF.

The chain joins TRBV5-4 to TRBJ1-1; D perhaps matches TRBD1 (5 bases). The germline V and J ends were trimmed by 7 bases and 6 bases, with 13 bases remaining between them. This CDR3 spans 12 amino acids. Germline V lookup: CDR1 SGHNT, CDR2 YYREEE (reference sequence). Here the CDR3 DNA reads TGTGCCAGCCAGATACCAGGGTCTGAAGCTTTCTTT. The encoded protein is CASQIPGSEAFF.

The chain couples TRBV4-2 to TRBJ1-2, with TRBD1 matching 7 bases. Germline CDR1 and CDR2: LGHNA and YNFKEQ. V was clipped by 6 bases and J by 2 bases; unmatched bases: 6. The CDR3 is 14 residues long. The CDR3 is CASSQDRWNYGYTF. CDR3 bases: TGTGCCAGCAGTCAGGACAGGTGGAACTATGGCTACACCTTC.

This clone was recorded only once. V and J are TRBV5-1 and TRBJ1-4; TRBD1 agrees at 7 bases. After removal of 0 bases from V and 2 bases from J, the junction contained 4 bases not matched to a gene. Germline V gene sequence: CDR1 SGHRS, CDR2 YFSETQ. The CDR3 runs to 16 residues. CDR3 amino acids: CASSLGDRDTNEKLFF. CDR3 DNA: TGCGCCAGCAGCTTGGGAGACAGGGATACTAATGAAAAACTGTTTTTT.

The chain uses TRBV7-3 and TRBJ1-1, with D uncertain. The CDR3 is 14 residues long. The V gene lost 1 base and the J gene lost 4 bases, with 10 bases spanning the gap. Germline lookup yields CDR1 SGHTA and CDR2 FQGTGA. In nucleotides, the CDR3 is TGTGCCAGCAGCTTAAGGTCGACAACCACTGAAGCTTTCTTT. It encodes CASSLRSTTTEAFF.

The chain is built from TRBV6-1 and TRBJ2-4; TRBD1 matches at 10 bases. V lost 2 bases to trimming and J lost 8 bases; unmatched junction nucleotides: 6. Germline lookup yields CDR1 MNHNS and CDR2 SASEGT. The CDR3 length is 15 residues. The CDR3 protein is CASSESDRGRDIQYF. In DNA form, the CDR3 reads TGTGCCAGCAGTGAATCGGACAGGGGGAGGGACATTCAGTACTTC.

This sequence joins TRBV19 and TRBJ2-3, with 9 bases identical to TRBD1. The germline V gene encodes CDR1 LNHDA and CDR2 SQIVND (reference sequence). Trimming removed 8 bases from V and 1 base from J; junction bases left unmatched: 7. This CDR3 has 15 amino acids. In DNA form, the CDR3 reads TGTGCCAGTGGGGAGACAGGGGGAGGCACAGATACGCAGTATTTT. Its protein is CASGETGGGTDTQYF.

A single count supports this clone. The chain carries TRBV18 and TRBJ2-1; 13 bases are shared with TRBD2. Germline CDR1 KGHSH, CDR2 LQKENI. Trimming at V came to 3 bases and at J to 9 bases, leaving 5 bases not matched to a gene. The CDR3 is made up of 15 amino acids. The CDR3 region has the DNA TGTGCCAGCTCACCTGGGACTAGCGGGGAGGGTGAGCAGTTCTTC. This sequence encodes CASSPGTSGEGEQFF.

The chain carries TRBV30 and TRBJ1-1, with a tentative D call TRBD1 (5 bases). The CDR3 length is 13 residues. The V gene lost 4 bases and the J gene lost 4 bases, with 13 bases spanning the gap. The germline CDR1 and CDR2 sequences are GTSNPN and SVGIG (reference sequence). This chain's CDR3 is CAWKAREITEAFF. The CDR3 DNA follows: TGTGCCTGGAAGGCCAGGGAGATCACTGAAGCTTTCTTT.

The CDR3 loop is CASSFFGFQETQYF. The DNA of the CDR3 is TGTGCCAGCAGCTTTTTCGGTTTCCAAGAGACCCAGTACTTC. The rearrangement joins TRBV5-5 to TRBJ2-5, with D uncertain. The V and J ends lost 2 bases and 1 base respectively, with 9 bases between them. This CDR3 spans 14 amino acids. Germline-derived CDR1 and CDR2 are SGHKS and YYEKEE (reference sequence).

The V and J genes are TRBV10-3 and TRBJ2-5; 15 bases agree with TRBD2. J was trimmed by 4 bases and V by 10 bases; bases with no gene match: 7. Germline CDR1 is ENHRY and CDR2 is SYGVKD. The CDR3 runs 15 residues. Here the CDR3 DNA reads TGTGCCACCGGGACTAGCGGGAGGAAGGGAGAGACCCAGTACTTC. It yields the protein CATGTSGRKGETQYF.

This clone appeared a single time. The chain joins TRBV9 to TRBJ1-1; D may be TRBD1 (6 bases). The CDR3 length is 14 residues. With 1 base removed from V and 4 bases from J, the gap between germline ends came to 11 bases. Germline lookup yields CDR1 SGDLS and CDR2 YYNGEE. CDR3 DNA: TGTGCCAGCAGCGTACGGGGCAGGGGCACTGAAGCTTTCTTT. It codes for CASSVRGRGTEAFF.

The chain links TRBV9 to TRBJ1-5; the match to TRBD1 covers 7 bases. There are 20 residues in the CDR3. Germline V CDR1 and CDR2: SGDLS, YYNGEE. Trimming removed 1 base from V and 7 bases from J; junction bases left unmatched: 23. The CDR3 bases are TGTGCCAGCAGCGTAATCCGCCCCGAACCGGGACAGCCAAGGCGGCAGCCCCAGCATTTT. Encoded protein: CASSVIRPEPGQPRRQPQHF.

The J gene is TRBJ1-6, the V gene TRBV27; D uncertain. The CDR3 runs to 14 residues. Between the trimmed V and J ends, which lost 3 bases and 2 bases, there was a span of 5 bases. Germline CDR1 and CDR2: MNHEY and SMNVEV (reference sequence). CDR3 sequence (DNA): TGTGCCAGCAGTTTTCGGGCCTATAATTCACCCCTCCACTTT. It translates to CASSFRAYNSPLHF.

V gene TRBV9 combines with J gene TRBJ2-3; 8 bases map to TRBD2. The V gene end was trimmed by 4 bases and the J gene end by 4 bases; junction bases not matched to a gene: 5. The CDR3 has 14 residues. Germline loops: CDR1 SGDLS, CDR2 YYNGEE. This CDR3 is CASSRGGQADTQYF. The CDR3 DNA sequence: TGTGCCAGCAGCCGCGGGGGGCAGGCAGATACGCAGTATTTT.

The rearrangement uses TRBV9 and TRBJ1-6; D is unclear. Germline lookup yields CDR1 SGDLS and CDR2 YYNGEE. With 3 bases removed from V and 3 bases from J, the gap between germline ends came to 4 bases. The CDR3 runs to 13 residues. DNA for the CDR3: TGTGCCAGCAGCGCCCACTATAATTCACCCCTCCACTTT. This codes for CASSAHYNSPLHF.

The V and J genes are TRBV10-3 and TRBJ2-3; D is possibly TRBD1 or TRBD2 (5 bases each). The CDR3 totals 15 residues. Trimming shortened V by 2 bases and J by 0 bases, and 9 bases separated the two germline ends. Germline V gene data show CDR1 as ENHRY and CDR2 as SYGVKD. The CDR3 bases are TGTGCCATCAGTGAGGGGACCGGTAGCACAGATACGCAGTATTTT. This encodes CAISEGTGSTDTQYF.

This clone showed up just a few times. This chain joins TRBV28 and TRBJ1-1; D is undetermined. The CDR3 runs 13 residues. CDR1 is MDHEN and CDR2 is SYDVKM in the germline V gene. V was cut by 6 bases and J by 6 bases, with 14 bases left in between. This CDR3 reads CASRFTGVAEAFF. The CDR3 region has the DNA TGTGCCAGCAGATTTACGGGCGTCGCTGAAGCTTTCTTT.

This rearrangement joins TRBV25-1 to TRBJ2-2; 10 nucleotides match TRBD1. The CDR3 has 16 residues. Germline lookup yields CDR1 MGHDK and CDR2 SYGVNS. V trimming: 6 bases; J trimming: 5 bases; junction bases outside the gene matches: 9. Here the CDR3 DNA reads TGTGCCAGCAGCGTGGACAGGGGGTTGAGAACCGGGGAGCTGTTTTTT. Residues: CASSVDRGLRTGELFF.

This clone was picked up one time. This chain connects TRBV10-2 to TRBJ1-2; D is unclear. Germline CDR1 WSHSY, CDR2 SAAADI. The CDR3 sequence is 11 residues long. The V gene lost 8 bases and the J gene lost 2 bases, with 6 bases spanning the gap. This CDR3 is CASGRNYGYTF. Written as DNA, the CDR3 is TGCGCCAGCGGTCGGAACTATGGCTACACCTTC.

The genes are TRBV18 and TRBJ1-5; TRBD1 aligns across 7 bases. Germline loops: CDR1 KGHSH, CDR2 LQKENI. CDR3 length: 14 residues. Trimming removed 8 bases from V and 3 bases from J; junction bases left unmatched: 7. CDR3 sequence: CASALGQDNQPQHF. The CDR3, as DNA: TGTGCCAGCGCCTTAGGACAGGACAATCAGCCCCAGCATTTT.

This clone was observed a few times. The rearrangement uses TRBV23-1 and TRBJ1-1; D is uncertain. TRBV23-1 is recorded as an ORF, its role being uncertain. Trimming pared 2 bases from V and 0 bases from J, leaving 16 bases between. The CDR3 runs to 17 residues. The CDR3 coding sequence is TGCGCCAGCAGTCAACCCTCTTTTACCTTCCTGAACACTGAAGCTTTCTTT. This encodes CASSQPSFTFLNTEAFF.

The gene calls are TRBV7-3 and TRBJ2-2, with D perhaps matching TRBD1 (6 bases). Deletions cut 0 bases from V and 1 base from J, with 6 bases between. Looked up from germline, CDR1 is SGHTA and CDR2 is FQGTGA. This CDR3 comprises 15 residues. The CDR3: CASSLTGQNTGELFF. The CDR3 coding sequence is TGTGCCAGCAGCTTAACGGGACAGAACACCGGGGAGCTGTTTTTT.